This paragraph reports one TCR beta chain. Its antigen is unidentified. With 60 Vbeta and 13 Jbeta primers, the PCR was carried out. Only in-frame clones appear in the TCRdb table, and some are missing; sequencing was by immunoSEQ multiplex PCR. Its listing shows some 150,000 clones. The data originate from a study of cytomegalovirus exposure and HLA in healthy donors. The CDR3 runs to 15 residues. Trimming took 3 bases from V and 0 from J, leaving 9 bases between them. The germline CDR1 and CDR2 sequences are MNHEY and SMNVEV (reference sequence). Study-wide points: Later work showed greater clonal expansion in HLA-associated TCR beta chains than in equally common others.

The chain is built from TRBV27 and TRBJ2-1; D gene ambiguous. The sample consisted of PBMCs. The clonotype originates from a woman aged 18 to 35 in good health and CMV-seronegative. In nucleotides, the CDR3 is TGTGCCAGCAGTTTTATCGAGAGCTCCTACAATGAGCAGTTCTTC. It yields the protein CASSFIESSYNEQFF.